These 22 T cell receptor beta chains share one sample of origin, sequenced in a study of cytomegalovirus exposure and HLA in healthy donors. The PCR made use of 60 Vbeta and 13 Jbeta primers. This table comes from immunoSEQ multiplex PCR, and its TCRdb copy is limited to in-frame clones, with some not included. The table has about 190,000 clones, 79% seen once. Sequencing was performed on PBMCs. The source of these receptors is a woman in her late teens or twenties in good health and CMV-seronegative.

In its sample, this clone was seen a few times. In DNA, the CDR3 is TGTGCCAGCAGACGAGACAGGGATTCGAACACTGAAGCTTTCTTT. Translation: CASRRDRDSNTEAFF. The chain has TRBV6-5 and TRBJ1-1, with 7 bases fitting TRBD1. In germline, CDR1 is MNHEY, CDR2 SVGAGI. V lost 6 bases to trimming and J lost 1 base; unmatched junction nucleotides: 8. This CDR3 comprises 15 residues.

The V and J genes are TRBV5-1 and TRBJ1-1, with TRBD1 identical over 10 bases. The CDR3 is made up of 16 amino acids. Looked up from germline, CDR1 is SGHRS and CDR2 is YFSETQ. J gave up 1 base and V 4 bases, and 7 bases lay outside the gene matches. CDR3 sequence reads: CASSPGTGVKNTEAFF. CDR3 DNA: TGCGCCAGCAGCCCTGGGACAGGGGTGAAGAACACTGAAGCTTTCTTT.

The CDR3 DNA is TGCGCCAGCAGCGGGGGACAGGGAAATTCACCCCTCCACTTT. It encodes CASSGGQGNSPLHF. V is TRBV5-1 and J is TRBJ1-6, with 9 bases lining up with TRBD1. Germline CDR1 reads SGHRS; CDR2 reads YFSETQ. The CDR3 has 14 residues. With 4 bases clipped from V and 7 bases from J, the junction kept 3 bases outside the gene matches. The variable domain in full, with the rest retrieved from reference TRBV5-1 and TRBJ1-6, is KAGVTQTPRYLIKTRGQQVTLSCSPISGHRSVSWYQQTPGQGLQFLFEYFSETQRNKGNFPGRFSGRQFSNSRSEMNVSTLELGDSALYLCASSGGQGNSPLHFGNGTRLTVT.

The chain joins TRBV5-1 to TRBJ2-7; possible D gene TRBD2, 6 bases. Trimming took off 6 bases at V and 5 bases at J, with 18 bases between the two ends. CDR3 length equals 14 residues. Germline V lookup: CDR1 SGHRS, CDR2 YFSETQ. CDR3 protein: CASNGAVGTDEQYF. The CDR3 nucleotides read TGCGCCAGCAACGGTGCCGTGGGGACTGACGAGCAGTACTTC.

This clone turned up a few times. Other nucleotide sequences in the sample specify the same CDR3. The chain employs TRBV10-3 and TRBJ2-1; tentative D call: TRBD1 (6 bases). The ends were cut back, 3 bases at V and 5 bases at J, with 11 bases in the middle. Germline CDR1 is ENHRY and CDR2 is SYGVKD. The CDR3 extends over 14 amino acids. The CDR3 sequence: CAISDPDRNNEQFF. In DNA form, the CDR3 reads TGTGCCATCAGTGACCCCGACAGGAACAATGAGCAGTTCTTC.

V and J are TRBV27 and TRBJ2-1; a possible D gene is TRBD1 (5 bases). There are 13 residues in the CDR3. V gave up 5 bases and J gave up 6 bases, with 11 bases separating them. CDR1 MNHEY and CDR2 SMNVEV come from the germline V gene (reference sequence). This CDR3 reads CASSVARGNEQFF. As DNA, the CDR3 is TGTGCCAGCAGTGTGGCTAGGGGCAATGAGCAGTTCTTC.

The CDR3 sequence is CASSPRSTGANVLTF. DNA of the CDR3: TGTGCCAGCTCACCACGGAGTACTGGGGCCAACGTCCTGACTTTC. The V gene is TRBV18, the J gene TRBJ2-6; D unclear. This CDR3 is built from 15 residues. CDR1 KGHSH and CDR2 LQKENI come from the germline V gene. The ends were cut back, 1 base at V and 2 bases at J, with 6 bases in the middle. Supplemented by reference TRBV18 and TRBJ2-6, the full variable domain reads NAGVMQNPRHLVRRRGQEARLRCSPMKGHSHVYWYRQLPEEGLKFMVYLQKENIIDESGMPKERFSAEFPKEGPSILRIQQVVRGDSAAYFCASSPRSTGANVLTFGAGSRLTVL.

This clone has more than one count but fewer than ten. The rearrangement links TRBV6-6 to TRBJ1-4; the D is unclear. V gave up 4 bases and J gave up 1 base, with 7 bases separating them. Per the germline V gene, CDR1 is MNHNY and CDR2 is SVGAGI (reference sequence). This CDR3 region has 14 residues. CDR3 in amino acids: CASSLEETNEKLFF. Here the CDR3 DNA reads TGTGCCAGCAGTTTAGAGGAAACTAATGAAAAACTGTTTTTT.

The chain carries TRBV25-1 and TRBJ1-4; no clear D. The germline CDR1 and CDR2 sequences are MGHDK and SYGVNS. The CDR3 consists of 15 residues. V lost 4 bases and J 0 bases, leaving 9 bases between the germline ends. CDR3 protein: CASSVTTPTNEKLFF. The CDR3 bases are TGTGCCAGCAGTGTAACGACACCAACTAATGAAAAACTGTTTTTT.

The CDR3 region is CASSPGTPYNEQFF. Here the CDR3 DNA reads TGTGCCAGCAGCCCCGGGACTCCCTACAATGAGCAGTTCTTC. The V call is TRBV9, the J call TRBJ2-1; maybe TRBD2 (6 bases). CDR1 and CDR2 from the germline V gene are SGDLS and YYNGEE. V was trimmed by 4 bases and J by 2 bases, leaving 10 bases between them. The CDR3 consists of 14 residues.

The chain employs TRBV14 and TRBJ2-3, with a weak D call TRBD2 (6 bases). This CDR3 spans 16 amino acids. The V gene's germline CDR1 is SGHDN and CDR2 FVKESK. Deletions cut 4 bases from V and 1 base from J, with 15 bases between. In DNA, the CDR3 is TGTGCCAGCAGCCCACGCCCGGGGGTGGGCACAGATACGCAGTATTTT. Amino acid sequence: CASSPRPGVGTDTQYF.

The CDR3 loop is CASSLGQGNIAEAFF. In nucleotides, the CDR3 is TGTGCCAGCAGTTTGGGGCAGGGAAATATCGCTGAAGCTTTCTTT. The chain joins TRBV6-1 to TRBJ1-1, with D perhaps TRBD1 (5 bases). Germline CDR1 and CDR2: MNHNS and SASEGT. The CDR3 runs 15 residues. Trimming stripped 5 bases from V and 6 bases from J, with 19 bases between.

The V call is TRBV5-1, the J call TRBJ2-7; tentative D call: TRBD1 (6 bases). Trimming shortened V by 4 bases and J by 3 bases, and 11 bases separated the two germline ends. This CDR3 region has 13 residues. Germline V gene data show CDR1 as SGHRS and CDR2 as YFSETQ. CDR3 in amino acids: CASSLTGFYEQYF. The CDR3 nucleotides read TGCGCCAGCAGCCTCACAGGGTTCTACGAGCAGTACTTC.

There are a few counts of this clone. A read error may account for a junction end that differs from germline. The genes are TRBV15 and TRBJ2-1; D possibly corresponds to TRBD1 (5 bases). From germline, CDR1 is LNHNV and CDR2 YYDKDF (reference sequence). The CDR3 extends over 13 amino acids. Written as DNA, the CDR3 is TGTGCCACCAGCGGAGACAGCGACAATGAGCAGTTCTTC. It codes for CATSGDSDNEQFF. The variable domain in full, completed from reference TRBV15 and TRBJ2-1, reads DAMVIQNPRYQVTQFGKPVTLSCSQTLNHNVMYWYQQKSSQAPKLLFHYYDKDFNNEADTPDNFQSRRPNTSFCFLDIRSPGLGDTAMYLCATSGDSDNEQFFGPGTRLTVL.

The V gene is TRBV5-1, the J gene TRBJ2-7; 8 positions match TRBD2. The length of the CDR3 is 15 residues. The germline V gene has CDR1 SGHRS and CDR2 YFSETQ. Trimming cost V 4 bases and J 6 bases; bases outside gene matches: 12. The CDR3 coding sequence is TGCGCCAGCAGCACGACTAGCGCCGGGGGCGGCGAGCAGTACTTC. Translation: CASSTTSAGGGEQYF.

A word on this clone: Other nucleotide sequences in the sample specify the same CDR3. The chain uses TRBV5-1 and TRBJ1-1, with D perhaps TRBD1 (5 bases). The CDR3 runs to 14 residues. Germline CDR1 SGHRS, CDR2 YFSETQ. V lost 2 bases, J lost 4 bases, and 12 bases lay in between. CDR3 coding DNA: TGCGCCAGCAGCTTCCGGGGGGATGGCACTGAAGCTTTCTTT. Its protein product is CASSFRGDGTEAFF.

The chain couples TRBV28 to TRBJ1-1; D possibly corresponds to TRBD1 (6 bases). The CDR3 sequence is 17 residues long. Germline V gene data show CDR1 as MDHEN and CDR2 as SYDVKM. Trimming shortened V by 9 bases and J by 3 bases, and 26 bases separated the two germline ends. CDR3 sequence reads: CASNPLPGGAEDTEAFF. The CDR3 nucleotides are TGTGCCAGTAACCCTCTCCCCGGGGGGGCGGAGGACACTGAAGCTTTCTTT.

CDR3 in amino acids: CASKPVGLSNQPQHF. In nucleotides, the CDR3 is TGTGCCAGCAAACCTGTGGGACTTAGCAATCAGCCCCAGCATTTT. The J gene is TRBJ1-5, the V gene TRBV27; D might be TRBD1 (5 bases). V was clipped by 7 bases and J by 0 bases, with 13 bases between them. The V gene's germline CDR1 is MNHEY and CDR2 SMNVEV (reference sequence). This CDR3 is 15 amino acids long.

This clone has just a few counts. The J gene is TRBJ1-1, the V gene TRBV30; D is uncertain. Trimming removed 2 bases from V and 4 bases from J, with 17 bases in between. The CDR3 loop spans 15 amino acids. Germline values: CDR1 GTSNPN, CDR2 SVGIG (reference sequence). DNA for the CDR3: TGTGCCTGGAGTCCTATCCGACCACTACCCACTGAAGCTTTCTTT. It codes for CAWSPIRPLPTEAFF.

In its sample, this clone was seen a few times. The rearrangement joins TRBV7-9 to TRBJ1-2; 9 positions agree with TRBD1. Per germline, CDR1 SEHNR and CDR2 FQNEAQ (reference sequence). This CDR3 spans 16 amino acids. The ends lost 5 bases at V and 2 bases at J; junction bases unmatched: 9. CDR3 residues: CASSVSTGTGNYGYTF. The CDR3 nucleotides read TGTGCCAGCAGCGTAAGCACCGGGACAGGGAACTATGGCTACACCTTC.

The chain uses TRBV28 and TRBJ2-5; D ambiguous. This CDR3 contains 15 residues. The V end was cut by 6 bases, the J end by 1 base, with 15 bases between. Germline loops: CDR1 MDHEN, CDR2 SYDVKM. CDR3 DNA sequence: TGTGCCAGCAGCCCCACCCTGACACGCCAAGAGACCCAGTACTTC. It encodes CASSPTLTRQETQYF.

J is TRBJ1-6 and V is TRBV28; D ambiguous. CDR3 size: 11 residues. The ends were cut back, 3 bases at V and 9 bases at J, with 3 bases in the middle. Germline V gene sequence: CDR1 MDHEN, CDR2 SYDVKM. CDR3 in amino acids: CASSFGSPLHF. The DNA of the CDR3 is TGTGCCAGCAGTTTCGGTTCACCCCTCCACTTT.